Listed here is a single T cell receptor (beta chain). Assay used: immunoSEQ multiplex PCR; TCRdb lists only in-frame clones, some missing. The sample lists 58,000 or so clones; approximately 89% were seen once. V lost 4 bases and J lost 5; bases outside the gene matches: 4. CDR3 length equals 14 residues. Looked up from germline, CDR1 is MNHEY and CDR2 is SVGAGI. The data stem from a study of T cell changes during pregnancy in multiple sclerosis. The chain recombines TRBV6-5 with TRBJ2-2; 7 bases align to TRBD1. This TCR was sampled from a female donor with multiple sclerosis, enrolled in a pregnancy study. The sequencing used peripheral blood, collected after pregnancy. CDR3: CASSWTGVTGELFF. The DNA for the CDR3 is TGTGCCAGCAGTTGGACAGGCGTTACCGGGGAGCTGTTTTTT.